Following are 6 T cell receptor beta chains from one sample sequenced in a study of T cells in Graves' hyperthyroidism and ophthalmopathy. RNA transcripts served as the template for amplifying TCR beta CDR3 regions. HTBI primers were used for first-round RT-PCR of the TCR CDR3. Each CDR3 protein gets one entry after TCRdb re-called the multiplex PCR reads with MiXCR. The data hold roughly 420,000 distinct CDR3 sequences, with approximately 14% observed a single time. Material for sequencing was blood. Receptors originate from a woman aged 18-29 years with Graves' hyperthyroidism.

This clonotype occurred a few times. The chain is built from TRBV29-1 and TRBJ1-2, with 7 bases matching TRBD1. This CDR3 spans 13 amino acids. CDR1 SQVTM and CDR2 ANQGSEA come from the germline V gene. Trimming at V came to 6 bases and at J to 7 bases, leaving 11 bases not matched to a gene. As DNA, the CDR3 is TGCAGCGTCGCCTGGGACAGCGCGACTGGCTACACCTTC. Amino acid sequence: CSVAWDSATGYTF.

This chain joins TRBV9 and TRBJ1-4; D is unresolved. Trimming cost V 3 bases and J 1 base, with 10 bases left between them. Germline V gene sequence: CDR1 SGDLS, CDR2 YYNGEE. This CDR3 comprises 15 residues. The CDR3 DNA reads TGTGCCAGCAGCGCAACAGACCAAACTAATGAAAAACTGTTTTTT. As protein: CASSATDQTNEKLFF.

There are many counts of this clonotype. The chain recombines TRBV5-1 with TRBJ2-3, with D maybe TRBD2 (6 bases). Trimming shortened V by 3 bases and J by 2 bases, and 10 bases separated the two germline ends. The CDR3 totals 14 residues. Per the germline V gene, CDR1 is SGHRS and CDR2 is YFSETQ. Written as DNA, the CDR3 is TGCGCCAGCAGCTCGGGACTTAACACAGATACGCAGTATTTT. It is translated as CASSSGLNTDTQYF.

Many counts were recorded for this clonotype. The rearrangement links TRBV20-1 to TRBJ2-1; 10 bases agree with TRBD2. Germline V gene lookup returns CDR1 DFQATT and CDR2 SNEGSKA (reference sequence). There are 16 residues in the CDR3. Trimming cost V 3 bases and J 2 bases; bases outside gene matches: 7. As DNA, the CDR3 is TGCAGTGCTAGGGTCCCGGGACTAGCGCCCTACAATGAGCAGTTCTTC. Its translation: CSARVPGLAPYNEQFF.

J is TRBJ2-1 and V is TRBV6-1, with D perhaps matching TRBD2 (6 bases). The CDR3 extends over 14 amino acids. The germline CDR1 and CDR2 sequences are MNHNS and SASEGT. V dropped 6 bases and J dropped 8 bases, with 17 bases sitting between them. The CDR3 coding sequence is TGTGCCAGCAGCCACAGACTAGATGGGGATGAGCAGTTCTTC. Translation: CASSHRLDGDEQFF.

The gene calls are TRBV29-1 and TRBJ1-1, with D maybe TRBD1 (6 bases). Per germline, CDR1 SQVTM and CDR2 ANQGSEA. Trimming cost V 3 bases and J 11 bases, with 16 bases left between them. The CDR3 runs 12 residues. The CDR3 protein is CSVEIRGGRAFF. The DNA for the CDR3 is TGCAGCGTTGAGATACGGGGGGGGCGTGCTTTCTTT.